Included here is one TCR beta chain sequence, with context. Terminally differentiated effector memory CD45RA+ cells were left out of the naive CD8 fraction, which was CD45RO-negative and positively selected for CCR7. Trimming took 5 bases from V and 3 from J; bases not matched to a gene: 13. The CDR3 contains 18 residues. CDR1 is MGHRA, CDR2 YSYEKL, per germline. The data were obtained in a study of shared clonotypes between healthy human individuals. Deep level was the assay's run setting. DNA at approximately 200 ng, around 30,000 T cell genomes, went into sorted-subset replicate PCRs. Generated by immunoSEQ multiplex PCR, the TCRdb table keeps only in-frame clones and is missing some. The sample gives a few million clones, around 95% of which show up once; about 1.6% is in the top ten.

The receptor's source is a man aged 18 to 35 in good health. Some clones in this sample may be carry-over from other donors' samples. The sample was naive CD8+ T cells from PBMCs. The chain uses TRBV4-1 and TRBJ2-3; 11 nucleotides agree with TRBD2. The CDR3 region is CASSSAGVAGGRTDTQYF. CDR3 DNA: TGCGCCAGCAGCTCAGCAGGTGTAGCGGGAGGGCGGACAGATACGCAGTATTTT.